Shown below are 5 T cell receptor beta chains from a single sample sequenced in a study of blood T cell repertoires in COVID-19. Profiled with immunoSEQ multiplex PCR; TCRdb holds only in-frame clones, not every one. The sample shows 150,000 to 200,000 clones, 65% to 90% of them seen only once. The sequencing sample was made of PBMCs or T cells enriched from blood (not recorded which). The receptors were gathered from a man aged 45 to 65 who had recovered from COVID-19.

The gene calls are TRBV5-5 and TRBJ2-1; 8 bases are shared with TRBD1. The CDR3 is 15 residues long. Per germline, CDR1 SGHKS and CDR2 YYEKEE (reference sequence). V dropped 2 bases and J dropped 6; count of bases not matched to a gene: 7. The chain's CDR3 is CASSFPRTGINEQFF. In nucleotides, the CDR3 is TGTGCCAGCAGCTTCCCTCGGACAGGGATCAATGAGCAGTTCTTC.

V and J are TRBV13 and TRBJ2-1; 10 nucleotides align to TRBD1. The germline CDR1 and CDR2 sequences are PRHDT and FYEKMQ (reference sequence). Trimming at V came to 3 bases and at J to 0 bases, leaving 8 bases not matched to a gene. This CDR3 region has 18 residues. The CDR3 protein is CASSFEGTGASSYNEQFF. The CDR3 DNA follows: TGTGCCAGCAGCTTCGAAGGGACAGGGGCTAGCTCCTACAATGAGCAGTTCTTC.

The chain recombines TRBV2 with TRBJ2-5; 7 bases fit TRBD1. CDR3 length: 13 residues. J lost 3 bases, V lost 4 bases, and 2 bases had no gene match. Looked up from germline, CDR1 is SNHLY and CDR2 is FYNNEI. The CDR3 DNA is TGTGCCAGCAGTGGACAGGGTGAAGAGACCCAGTACTTC. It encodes CASSGQGEETQYF.

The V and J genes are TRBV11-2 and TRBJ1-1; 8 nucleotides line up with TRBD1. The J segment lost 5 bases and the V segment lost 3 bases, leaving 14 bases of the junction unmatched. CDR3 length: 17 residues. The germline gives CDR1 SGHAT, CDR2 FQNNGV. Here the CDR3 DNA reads TGTGCCAGCAGCTTTTACGGGGCGGGGCAGGGGGCAACTGAAGCTTTCTTT. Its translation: CASSFYGAGQGATEAFF.

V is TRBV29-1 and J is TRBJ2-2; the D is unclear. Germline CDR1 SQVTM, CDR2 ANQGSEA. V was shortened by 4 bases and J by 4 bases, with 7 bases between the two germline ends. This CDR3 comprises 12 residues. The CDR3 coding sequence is TGCAGCGTTGTAACAGTCACCGGGGAGCTGTTTTTT. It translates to CSVVTVTGELFF.